These 3 T cell receptor beta chains came from one sample sequenced in a study of CD8 T cells in ankylosing spondylitis. Findings and limits, study-wide: Ankylosing spondylitis blood appeared to carry a characteristic TCR beta motif of roughly eight highly homologous variants.

TCRdb re-called the 5' RACE reads with MiXCR, one entry per CDR3 protein. The data contain some 450,000 distinct CDR3 sequences, 15% to 20% of them singletons. No antigen is known for these receptors. Sequencing was performed on blood, either unsorted or a sorted T cell fraction (not recorded which). These receptors originate from a male donor with ankylosing spondylitis.

Only a few counts were recorded for this clonotype. The chain employs TRBV4-1 and TRBJ1-5; D not certain. This CDR3 has 15 residues. The V end was cut by 1 base, the J end by 3 bases, with 10 bases between. Germline-derived CDR1 and CDR2 are MGHRA and YSYEKL. CDR3 nucleotides: TGCGCCAGCAGCCAAGTAGAGGGTGACAATCAGCCCCAGCATTTT. Protein product: CASSQVEGDNQPQHF.

This clonotype was found a few times. V usage is TRBV20-1 and J usage is TRBJ2-7; D ambiguous. CDR3 length: 12 amino acids. From germline, CDR1 is DFQATT and CDR2 SNEGSKA (reference sequence). Trimming pared 3 bases from V and 3 bases from J, leaving 9 bases between. CDR3 in amino acids: CSASRQDYEQYF. The CDR3 coding sequence is TGCAGTGCTAGTAGGCAGGACTACGAGCAGTACTTC.

This clonotype was seen a few times. The rearrangement uses TRBV20-1 and TRBJ2-1; D ambiguous. The CDR3 spans 16 residues. The germline V gene has CDR1 DFQATT and CDR2 SNEGSKA (reference sequence). The ends were cut back, 3 bases at V and 0 bases at J, with 15 bases in the middle. The CDR3, as DNA: TGCAGTGCTAGTGGATATGCCAAGAGCTCCTACAATGAGCAGTTCTTC. Translated, it gives CSASGYAKSSYNEQFF.